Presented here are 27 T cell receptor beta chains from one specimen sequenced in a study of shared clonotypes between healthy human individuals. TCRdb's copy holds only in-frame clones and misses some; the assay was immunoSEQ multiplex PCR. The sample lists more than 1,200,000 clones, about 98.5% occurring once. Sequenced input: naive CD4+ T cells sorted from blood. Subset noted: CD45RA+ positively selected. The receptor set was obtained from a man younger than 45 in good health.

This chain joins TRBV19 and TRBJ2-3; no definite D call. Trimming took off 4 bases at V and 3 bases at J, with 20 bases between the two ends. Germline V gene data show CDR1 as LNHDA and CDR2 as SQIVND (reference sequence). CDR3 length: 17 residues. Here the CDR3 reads CASSTRSPPTLTDTQYF. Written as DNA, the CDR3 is TGTGCCAGTAGTACCCGGTCCCCTCCTACCTTGACAGATACGCAGTATTTT.

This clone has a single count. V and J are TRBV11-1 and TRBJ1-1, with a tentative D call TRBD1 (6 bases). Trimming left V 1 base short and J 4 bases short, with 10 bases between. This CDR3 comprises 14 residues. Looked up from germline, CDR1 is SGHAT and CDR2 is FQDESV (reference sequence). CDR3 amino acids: CASSLEGGRTEAFF. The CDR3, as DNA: TGTGCCAGCAGCTTAGAGGGGGGGCGCACTGAAGCTTTCTTT.

Written as DNA, the CDR3 is TGTGCCAGCAGCTCCGGGGTGAGCTATGGCTACACCTTC. Translating it yields CASSSGVSYGYTF. V usage is TRBV7-8 and J usage is TRBJ1-2; D uncertain. In germline, CDR1 is SGHVS, CDR2 FQNEAQ. V was shortened by 4 bases and J by 4 bases, with 10 bases between the two germline ends. The CDR3 contains 13 residues.

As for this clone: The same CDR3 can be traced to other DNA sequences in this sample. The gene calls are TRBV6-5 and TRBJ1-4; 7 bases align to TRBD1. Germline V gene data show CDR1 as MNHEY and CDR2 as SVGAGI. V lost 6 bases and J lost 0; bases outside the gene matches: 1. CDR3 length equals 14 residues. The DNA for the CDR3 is TGTGCCAGCAGCGGGACAGCAACTAATGAAAAACTGTTTTTT. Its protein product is CASSGTATNEKLFF.

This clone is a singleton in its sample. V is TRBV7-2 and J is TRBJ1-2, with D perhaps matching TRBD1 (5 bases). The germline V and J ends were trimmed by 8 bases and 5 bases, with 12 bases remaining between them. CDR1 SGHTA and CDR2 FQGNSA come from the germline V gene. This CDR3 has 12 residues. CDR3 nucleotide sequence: TGTGCCAGCTCTGGGGCGGGGTATGGCTACACCTTC. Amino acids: CASSGAGYGYTF.

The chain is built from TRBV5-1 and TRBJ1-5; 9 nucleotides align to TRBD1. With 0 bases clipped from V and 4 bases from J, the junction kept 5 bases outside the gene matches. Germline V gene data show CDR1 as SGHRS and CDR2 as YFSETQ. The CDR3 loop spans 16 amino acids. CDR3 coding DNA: TGCGCCAGCAGCTTGGGTACAGGGGGCCGTAATCAGCCCCAGCATTTT. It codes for CASSLGTGGRNQPQHF.

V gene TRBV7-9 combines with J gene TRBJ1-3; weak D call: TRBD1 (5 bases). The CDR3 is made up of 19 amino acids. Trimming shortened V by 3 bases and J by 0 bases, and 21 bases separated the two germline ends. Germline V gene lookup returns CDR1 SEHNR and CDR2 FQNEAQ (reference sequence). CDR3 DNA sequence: TGTGCCAGCAGCTTGCGGGCGGAGACAGCAGTCTTCTCTGGAAACACCATATATTTT. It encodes CASSLRAETAVFSGNTIYF.

The DNA of the CDR3 is TGCAGTGCATGGGCGAGAGAGACCCAGTACTTC. This codes for CSAWARETQYF. The chain couples TRBV20-1 to TRBJ2-5; D remains ambiguous. V dropped 6 bases and J dropped 4 bases, with 9 bases sitting between them. The CDR3 consists of 11 residues. Germline values: CDR1 DFQATT, CDR2 SNEGSKA (reference sequence).

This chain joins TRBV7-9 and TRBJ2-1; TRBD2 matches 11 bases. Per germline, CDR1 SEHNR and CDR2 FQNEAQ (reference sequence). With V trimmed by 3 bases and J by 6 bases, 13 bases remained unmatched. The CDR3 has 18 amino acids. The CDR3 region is CASSLIRTSGPRGNEQFF. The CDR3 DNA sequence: TGTGCCAGCAGCTTGATTAGGACTAGCGGGCCTAGGGGCAATGAGCAGTTCTTC.

CDR3 sequence: CASSLYNYGYTF. The CDR3 DNA follows: TGTGCCAGCAGCCTGTACAACTATGGCTACACCTTC. The gene calls are TRBV11-2 and TRBJ1-2, with unresolved D. The V gene lost 5 bases and the J gene lost 2 bases, with 6 bases spanning the gap. Looked up from germline, CDR1 is SGHAT and CDR2 is FQNNGV. CDR3 length: 12 residues.

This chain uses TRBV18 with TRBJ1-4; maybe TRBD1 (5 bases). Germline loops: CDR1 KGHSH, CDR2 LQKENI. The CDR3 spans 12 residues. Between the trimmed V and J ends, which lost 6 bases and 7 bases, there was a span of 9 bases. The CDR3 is CASSGTVEKLFF. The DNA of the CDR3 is TGTGCCAGCTCGGGGACGGTTGAAAAACTGTTTTTT.

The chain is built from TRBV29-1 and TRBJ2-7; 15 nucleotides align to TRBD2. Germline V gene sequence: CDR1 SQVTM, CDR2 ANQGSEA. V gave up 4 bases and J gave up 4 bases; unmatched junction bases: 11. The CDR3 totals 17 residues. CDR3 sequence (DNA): TGCAGCGTTGGGAGGGGACTAGCGGGAGGTAAGCTGTACGAGCAGTACTTC. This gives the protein CSVGRGLAGGKLYEQYF.

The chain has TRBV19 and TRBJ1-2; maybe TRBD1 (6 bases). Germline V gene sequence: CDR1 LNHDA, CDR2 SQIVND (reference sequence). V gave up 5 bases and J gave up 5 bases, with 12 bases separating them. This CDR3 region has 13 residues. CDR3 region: CASSPDRRYGYTF. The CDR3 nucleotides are TGTGCCAGTAGTCCCGACAGGCGGTATGGCTACACCTTC.

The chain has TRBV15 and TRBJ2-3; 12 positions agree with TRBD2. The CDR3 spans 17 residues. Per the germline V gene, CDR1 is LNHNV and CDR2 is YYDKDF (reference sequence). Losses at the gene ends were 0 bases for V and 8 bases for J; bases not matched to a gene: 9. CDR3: CATSRDRLAGVGSTQYF. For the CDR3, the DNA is TGTGCCACCAGCAGAGATAGACTAGCGGGAGTGGGGTCTACGCAGTATTTT.

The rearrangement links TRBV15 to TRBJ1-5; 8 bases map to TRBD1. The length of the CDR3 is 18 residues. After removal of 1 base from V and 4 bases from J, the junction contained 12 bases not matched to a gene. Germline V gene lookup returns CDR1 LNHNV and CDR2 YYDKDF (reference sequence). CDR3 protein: CATSRGTEDRGRNQPQHF. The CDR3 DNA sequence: TGTGCCACCAGCAGAGGGACAGAAGACAGGGGTCGGAATCAGCCCCAGCATTTT.

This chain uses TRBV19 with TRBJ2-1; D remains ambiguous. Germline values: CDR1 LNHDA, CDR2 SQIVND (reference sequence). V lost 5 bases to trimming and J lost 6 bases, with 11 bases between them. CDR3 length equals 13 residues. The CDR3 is CASSPTAGNEQFF. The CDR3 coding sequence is TGTGCCAGTAGTCCCACGGCAGGCAATGAGCAGTTCTTC.

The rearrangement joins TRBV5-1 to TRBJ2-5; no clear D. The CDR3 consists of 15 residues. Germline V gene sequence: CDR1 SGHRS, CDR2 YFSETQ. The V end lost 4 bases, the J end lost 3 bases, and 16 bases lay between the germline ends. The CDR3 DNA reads TGCGCCAGCAGCCCCGGTCGTCCAGGTAAAGAGACCCAGTACTTC. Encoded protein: CASSPGRPGKETQYF.

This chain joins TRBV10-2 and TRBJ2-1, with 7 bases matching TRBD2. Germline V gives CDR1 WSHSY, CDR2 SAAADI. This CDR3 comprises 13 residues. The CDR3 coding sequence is TGCGCGGCGGGAGAAGGCCCCTACAATGAGCAGTTCTTC. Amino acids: CAAGEGPYNEQFF.

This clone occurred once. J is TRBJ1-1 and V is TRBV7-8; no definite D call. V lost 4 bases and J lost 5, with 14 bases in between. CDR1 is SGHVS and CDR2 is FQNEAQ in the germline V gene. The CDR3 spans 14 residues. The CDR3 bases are TGTGCCAGCAGCTATCCGGCGGCGCGTACTGAAGCTTTCTTT. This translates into CASSYPAARTEAFF.

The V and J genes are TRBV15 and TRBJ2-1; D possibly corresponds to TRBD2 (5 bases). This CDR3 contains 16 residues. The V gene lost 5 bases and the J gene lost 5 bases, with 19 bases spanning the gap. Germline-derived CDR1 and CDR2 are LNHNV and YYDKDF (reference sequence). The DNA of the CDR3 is TGTGCCACCAGCGATGGTTTGGGAGCCCAAAACAATGAGCAGTTCTTC. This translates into CATSDGLGAQNNEQFF.

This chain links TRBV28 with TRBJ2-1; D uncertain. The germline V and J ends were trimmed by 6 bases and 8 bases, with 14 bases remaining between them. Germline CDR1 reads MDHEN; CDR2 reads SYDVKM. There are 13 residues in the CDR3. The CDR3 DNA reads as TGTGCCAGCAGCGAGCTACGGAGCGATGAGCAGTTCTTC. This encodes CASSELRSDEQFF.

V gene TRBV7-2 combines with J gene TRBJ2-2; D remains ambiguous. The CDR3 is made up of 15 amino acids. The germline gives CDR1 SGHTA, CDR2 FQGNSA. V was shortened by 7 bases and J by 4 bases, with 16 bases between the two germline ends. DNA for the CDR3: TGTGCCAGCACCACTTCTACCCGGGCCACCGGGGAGCTGTTTTTT. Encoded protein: CASTTSTRATGELFF.

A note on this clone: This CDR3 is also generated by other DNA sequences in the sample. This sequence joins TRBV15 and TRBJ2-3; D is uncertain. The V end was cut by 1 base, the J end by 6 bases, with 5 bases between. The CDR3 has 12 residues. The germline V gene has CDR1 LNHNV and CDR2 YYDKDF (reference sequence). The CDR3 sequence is CATSRGVDTQYF. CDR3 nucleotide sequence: TGTGCCACCAGCAGAGGGGTGGATACGCAGTATTTT.

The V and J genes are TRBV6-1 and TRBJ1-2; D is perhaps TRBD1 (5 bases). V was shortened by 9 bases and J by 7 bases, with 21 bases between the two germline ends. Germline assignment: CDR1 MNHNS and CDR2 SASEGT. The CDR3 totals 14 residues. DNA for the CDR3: TGTGCCAGTACAATGATCTCCGGGACGGGTGGCTACACCTTC. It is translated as CASTMISGTGGYTF.

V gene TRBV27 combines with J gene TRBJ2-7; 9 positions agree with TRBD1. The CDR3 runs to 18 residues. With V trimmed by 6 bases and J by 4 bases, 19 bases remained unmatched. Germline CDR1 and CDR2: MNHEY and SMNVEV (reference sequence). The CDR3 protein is CASRPGQGFRGVYYEQYF. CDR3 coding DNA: TGTGCCAGCAGGCCGGGACAGGGCTTTAGGGGGGTGTATTACGAGCAGTACTTC.

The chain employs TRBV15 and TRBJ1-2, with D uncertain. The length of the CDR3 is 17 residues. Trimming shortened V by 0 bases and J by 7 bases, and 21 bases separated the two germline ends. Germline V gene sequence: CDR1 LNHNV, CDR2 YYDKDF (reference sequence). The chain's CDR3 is CATSRDIASIRTIGYTF. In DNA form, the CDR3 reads TGTGCCACCAGCAGAGATATCGCATCGATCCGCACTATTGGCTACACCTTC.

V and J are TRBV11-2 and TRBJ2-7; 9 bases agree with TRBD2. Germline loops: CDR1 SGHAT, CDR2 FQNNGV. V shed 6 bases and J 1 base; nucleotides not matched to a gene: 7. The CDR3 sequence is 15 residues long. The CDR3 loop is CASRLAGKYSYEQYF. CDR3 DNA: TGTGCCAGCAGGCTAGCGGGAAAATATTCCTACGAGCAGTACTTC.